The 25 T cell receptor beta chains reported below all come from one sample, sequenced in a study of blood T cell repertoires in COVID-19. Libraries were prepared by immunoSEQ multiplex PCR; TCRdb keeps only in-frame clonotypes and omits some of them. This repertoire shows approximately 200,000 clones, approximately 84% found once; its top ten account for roughly 6.9%. Sequenced input: peripheral blood. The receptor source for this set is a human donor with acute or convalescent COVID-19. The donor label of this sample is uncertain.

The chain carries TRBV23-1 and TRBJ2-7; no clear D. TRBV23-1 is designated an ORF whose function remains uncertain. CDR3 size: 12 residues. The V end lost 4 bases, the J end lost 5 bases, and 9 bases lay between the germline ends. The CDR3 loop reads CASSPPRHEQYF. DNA for the CDR3: TGCGCCAGCAGTCCTCCGCGCCACGAGCAGTACTTC.

This sequence joins TRBV2 and TRBJ2-1, with TRBD1 matching over 7 bases. Germline V gene data show CDR1 as SNHLY and CDR2 as FYNNEI. The CDR3 contains 15 residues. Trimming took 6 bases from V and 5 from J; bases not matched to a gene: 10. The CDR3 region has the DNA TGTGCCAGCAGAGTCTCGGACAGGCCCAACAATGAGCAGTTCTTC. Protein sequence: CASRVSDRPNNEQFF.

This clone was counted between two and nine times. For the CDR3, the DNA is TGTGCCTGGAGTGGTGCAGGGTTGAACACTGAAGCTTTCTTT. This sequence encodes CAWSGAGLNTEAFF. The chain uses TRBV30 and TRBJ1-1, with D perhaps TRBD1 (5 bases). With 1 base removed from V and 0 bases from J, the gap between germline ends came to 9 bases. The CDR3 contains 14 residues. Germline V lookup: CDR1 GTSNPN, CDR2 SVGIG (reference sequence).

This chain links TRBV27 with TRBJ2-7, with TRBD2 identical over 8 bases. Germline CDR1 is MNHEY and CDR2 is SMNVEV (reference sequence). The CDR3 is made up of 15 amino acids. The V segment lost 6 bases and the J segment 6 bases; nucleotides outside the gene matches: 13. CDR3 amino acids: CASSEPGLGGAEQYF. CDR3 DNA sequence: TGTGCCAGCAGCGAACCGGGACTAGGAGGAGCCGAGCAGTACTTC.

The CDR3 loop is CASSSTGLTNEKLFF. DNA of the CDR3: TGTGCCAGCAGCAGTACAGGGTTGACTAATGAAAAACTGTTTTTT. V and J are TRBV7-9 and TRBJ1-4, with D tentatively TRBD1 (6 bases). The CDR3 has 15 residues. The germline V and J ends were trimmed by 5 bases and 2 bases, with 12 bases remaining between them. CDR1 is SEHNR and CDR2 is FQNEAQ in the germline V gene (reference sequence). Looking up the rest from reference TRBV7-9 and TRBJ1-4 gives the full variable domain: DTGVSQNPRHKITKRGQNVTFRCDPISEHNRLYWYRQTLGQGPEFLTYFQNEAQLEKSRLLSDRFSAERPKGSFSTLEIQRTEQGDSAMYLCASSSTGLTNEKLFFGSGTQLSVL.

The chain combines TRBV11-2 with TRBJ1-6; 10 bases are a match to TRBD1. The CDR3 totals 14 residues. The germline CDR1 and CDR2 sequences are SGHAT and FQNNGV. V shed 5 bases, J shed 17 bases, and the junction held 12 bases outside the gene matches. The CDR3 DNA reads TGTGCCAGCAGCGTTCCCGGGACAGGGGCATCCGTCCACTTT. This gives the protein CASSVPGTGASVHF.

This rearrangement joins TRBV5-6 to TRBJ2-6; no definite D call. CDR1 is SGHDT and CDR2 is YYEEEE in the germline V gene. Trimming removed 2 bases at V and 0 bases at J, with 6 bases between. CDR3 length: 15 residues. In DNA form, the CDR3 reads TGTGCCAGCAGCTTCGACACCTCTGGGGCCAACGTCCTGACTTTC. This gives the protein CASSFDTSGANVLTF.

CDR3 region: CSGEDKSSYNEQFF. CDR3 nucleotides: TGCAGCGGGGAGGACAAGAGCTCCTACAATGAGCAGTTCTTC. The chain carries TRBV29-1 and TRBJ2-1; tentative D call: TRBD2 (6 bases). The CDR3 contains 14 residues. The germline CDR1 and CDR2 sequences are SQVTM and ANQGSEA. Trimming stripped 7 bases from V and 0 bases from J, with 13 bases between.

The chain recombines TRBV7-2 with TRBJ2-3; TRBD2 agrees at 7 bases. Germline CDR1 is SGHTA and CDR2 is FQGNSA. The CDR3 is made up of 18 amino acids. V lost 1 base and J lost 6; bases outside the gene matches: 16. Written as DNA, the CDR3 is TGTGCCAGCAGCTTAGGGGCCTCAGCGGGAAAGGGGCGGGATACGCAGTATTTT. Translating it yields CASSLGASAGKGRDTQYF.

The chain uses TRBV12-3 or TRBV12-4 and TRBJ2-7; 9 nucleotides align to TRBD1. This CDR3 is built from 13 residues. Trimming took 8 bases from V and 6 from J; bases not matched to a gene: 8. This chain's CDR3 is CASGTGTASEQYF. Written as DNA, the CDR3 is TGTGCCAGCGGGACAGGGACCGCTTCCGAGCAGTACTTC.

J is TRBJ1-1 and V is TRBV10-3, with 8 bases fitting TRBD1. The CDR3 totals 14 residues. V lost 2 bases to trimming and J lost 5 bases; unmatched junction nucleotides: 4. Germline values: CDR1 ENHRY, CDR2 SYGVKD. The chain's CDR3 is CAISETGGGTEAFF. CDR3 DNA sequence: TGTGCCATCAGTGAGACAGGGGGTGGGACTGAAGCTTTCTTT.

The rearrangement links TRBV7-2 to TRBJ2-1, with D perhaps TRBD2 (6 bases). This CDR3 contains 16 residues. Germline CDR1 is SGHTA and CDR2 is FQGNSA. V lost 6 bases, J lost 5 bases, and 20 bases lay in between. The CDR3 DNA is TGTGCCAGCAGTTCCGGGGGACCCATTATTAACAATGAGCAGTTCTTC. Its protein product is CASSSGGPIINNEQFF.

V gene TRBV4-1 combines with J gene TRBJ1-5; 7 nucleotides align to TRBD1. The CDR3 covers 16 residues. V was clipped by 3 bases and J by 2 bases; unmatched bases: 7. CDR1 and CDR2 (germline): MGHRA, YSYEKL. CDR3 in amino acids: CASSQEGGFGNQPQHF. The CDR3 nucleotides are TGCGCCAGCAGCCAGGAAGGGGGCTTTGGCAATCAGCCCCAGCATTTT.

The chain couples TRBV30 to TRBJ1-6; the D gene is possibly TRBD1 (6 bases). CDR3 length equals 14 residues. Germline V gene lookup returns CDR1 GTSNPN and CDR2 SVGIG (reference sequence). V lost 1 base, J lost 5 bases, and 9 bases lay in between. CDR3 bases: TGTGCCTGGAGTGCAGGGGTTCATAATTCACCCCTCCACTTT. Amino acids: CAWSAGVHNSPLHF.

The V call is TRBV4-2, the J call TRBJ2-7; TRBD1 aligns across 7 bases. V was clipped by 1 base and J by 1 base; unmatched bases: 7. Germline loops: CDR1 LGHNA, CDR2 YNFKEQ. CDR3 length equals 16 residues. The CDR3 is CASSQVQGTVSYEQYF. DNA for the CDR3: TGTGCCAGCAGCCAAGTTCAAGGGACAGTGTCCTACGAGCAGTACTTC.

V and J are TRBV6-6 and TRBJ2-7, with 7 bases aligning to TRBD1. Germline values: CDR1 MNHNY, CDR2 SVGAGI (reference sequence). This CDR3 has 16 residues. The trim removed 6 bases at V and 2 bases at J, leaving 13 bases unmatched. The CDR3 nucleotides are TGTGCCAGCAGCGGGGACAGAGGGTTTCTCCCCTACGAGCAGTACTTC. Encoded protein: CASSGDRGFLPYEQYF.

The rearrangement uses TRBV5-6 and TRBJ2-1; 8 nucleotides match TRBD1. The CDR3 spans 17 residues. The V gene end was trimmed by 4 bases and the J gene end by 6 bases; junction bases not matched to a gene: 15. In germline, CDR1 is SGHDT, CDR2 YYEEEE. In DNA form, the CDR3 reads TGTGCCAGCAGCAGGACAGGGTCGGGGGCTATATTCAATGAGCAGTTCTTC. Protein sequence: CASSRTGSGAIFNEQFF.

V is TRBV6-4 and J is TRBJ2-7; 8 bases match TRBD2. The CDR3 has 17 amino acids. CDR1 MRHNA and CDR2 SNTAGT come from the germline V gene. V lost 2 bases, J lost 2 bases, and 11 bases stayed unmatched. CDR3 DNA: TGTGCCAGCAGTGACCCCTCCCAGCGGGAGATCCCCTACGAGCAGTACTTC. This sequence encodes CASSDPSQREIPYEQYF.

The chain links TRBV6-5 to TRBJ1-1, with D tentatively TRBD1 (5 bases). The CDR3 runs to 15 residues. Germline V CDR1 and CDR2: MNHEY, SVGAGI. V was shortened by 0 bases and J by 3 bases, with 11 bases between the two germline ends. The chain's CDR3 is CASSYSPGGDTEAFF. The CDR3 region has the DNA TGTGCCAGCAGTTACTCGCCGGGGGGGGACACTGAAGCTTTCTTT.

The gene calls are TRBV7-8 and TRBJ2-1; 11 bases align to TRBD2. Trimming cost V 1 base and J 5 bases; bases outside gene matches: 7. CDR1 and CDR2 (germline): SGHVS, FQNEAQ. There are 17 residues in the CDR3. The CDR3 DNA follows: TGTGCCAGCAGCTTAGTAGTTGGGACTAGCGGTAACAATGAGCAGTTCTTC. The encoded protein is CASSLVVGTSGNNEQFF.

The chain links TRBV10-3 to TRBJ2-7, with 8 bases fitting TRBD2. The CDR3 is 16 amino acids. The germline V gene encodes CDR1 ENHRY and CDR2 SYGVKD. V shed 10 bases, J shed 3 bases, and the junction held 17 bases outside the gene matches. DNA for the CDR3: TGTGCCACGGTTAAGGGGTATGCGGGAGGAAACTACGAGCAGTACTTC. Its protein product is CATVKGYAGGNYEQYF.

The chain recombines TRBV18 with TRBJ1-5, with D perhaps TRBD1 (6 bases). The V end was cut by 3 bases, the J end by 6 bases, with 6 bases between. Germline CDR1 is KGHSH and CDR2 is LQKENI. The CDR3 length is 12 residues. CDR3 residues: CASSPRGQPQHF. DNA of the CDR3: TGTGCCAGCTCACCCAGGGGTCAGCCCCAGCATTTT.

This chain joins TRBV12-3 or TRBV12-4 and TRBJ1-1; 10 bases agree with TRBD1. The ends lost 10 bases at V and 8 bases at J; junction bases unmatched: 10. CDR3 length: 13 amino acids. CDR3 bases: TGTGCCACCTCAATAGGGACAGGGGACGAAGCTTTCTTT. This translates into CATSIGTGDEAFF.

The chain couples TRBV5-1 to TRBJ1-1; D uncertain. V gave up 2 bases and J gave up 2 bases, with 10 bases separating them. Per germline, CDR1 SGHRS and CDR2 YFSETQ. The CDR3 consists of 14 residues. The CDR3 DNA reads TGCGCCAGCAGCTTAGACAAACCCAACACTGAAGCTTTCTTT. Translation gives CASSLDKPNTEAFF.

This clone came up a few times. J is TRBJ2-5 and V is TRBV6-6; 8 bases align to TRBD2. The CDR3 is 15 amino acids. V lost 4 bases and J lost 5; bases outside the gene matches: 9. Looked up from germline, CDR1 is MNHNY and CDR2 is SVGAGI (reference sequence). The CDR3 reads CASSFSAGVGETQYF. The CDR3, as DNA: TGTGCCAGCAGTTTCTCAGCGGGAGTGGGGGAGACCCAGTACTTC.